The T cell receptor beta chain described here comes from a study of prognosis after radiotherapy for stage I lung cancer. The genomic DNA TCR beta CDR3 region underwent two rounds of multiplex PCR. Primers specific to each TRBV and TRBJ gene drove first-round PCR. From the multiplex PCR reads, TCRdb called clonotypes with MiXCR, one entry per CDR3 protein. The repertoire holds about 12,000 distinct CDR3 sequences, with 45% to 60% as singletons. Germline V gene lookup returns CDR1 LGHDT and CDR2 YNNKEL (reference sequence). The junction had 12 bases not matched to a gene; V was cut back by 4 bases and J by 7 bases. There are 17 residues in the CDR3.

The material was PBMCs, obtained before or after stereotactic body radiation therapy (not recorded which). V is TRBV3-1 and J is TRBJ2-3; 12 bases line up with TRBD2. The TCR was taken from a donor aged 50 or older with non-small cell lung cancer. CDR3 sequence: CASSPTVLAGGGYTQYF. The CDR3 DNA follows: TGTGCCAGCAGCCCTACTGTACTAGCGGGAGGAGGATATACGCAGTATTTT.